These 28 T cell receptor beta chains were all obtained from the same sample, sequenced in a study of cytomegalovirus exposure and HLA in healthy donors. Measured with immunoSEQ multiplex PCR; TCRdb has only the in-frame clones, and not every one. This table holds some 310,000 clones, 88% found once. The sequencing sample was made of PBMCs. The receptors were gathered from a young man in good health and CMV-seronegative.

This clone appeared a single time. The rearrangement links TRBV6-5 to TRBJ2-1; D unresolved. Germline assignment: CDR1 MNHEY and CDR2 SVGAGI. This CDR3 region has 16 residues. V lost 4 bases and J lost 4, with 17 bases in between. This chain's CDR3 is CASSLDGPLLYNEQFF. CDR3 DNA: TGTGCCAGCAGTTTGGATGGGCCCCTACTTTACAATGAGCAGTTCTTC.

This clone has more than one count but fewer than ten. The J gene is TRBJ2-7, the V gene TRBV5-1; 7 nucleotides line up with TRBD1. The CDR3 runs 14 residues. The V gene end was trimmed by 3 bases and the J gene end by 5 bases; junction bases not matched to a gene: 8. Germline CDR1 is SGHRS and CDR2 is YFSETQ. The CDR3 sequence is CASSSGQFSDEQYF. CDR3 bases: TGCGCCAGCAGCTCGGGACAGTTCAGCGACGAGCAGTACTTC.

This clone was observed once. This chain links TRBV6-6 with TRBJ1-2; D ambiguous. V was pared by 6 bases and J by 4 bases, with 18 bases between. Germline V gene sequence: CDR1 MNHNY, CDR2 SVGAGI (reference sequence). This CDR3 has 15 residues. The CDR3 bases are TGTGCCAGCAGGCCCCATACGCGGGATCTCTATGGCTACACCTTC. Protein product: CASRPHTRDLYGYTF.

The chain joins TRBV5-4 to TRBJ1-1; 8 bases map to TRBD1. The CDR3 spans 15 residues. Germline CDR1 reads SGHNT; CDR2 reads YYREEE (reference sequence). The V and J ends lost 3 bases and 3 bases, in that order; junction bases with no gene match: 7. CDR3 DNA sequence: TGTGCCAGCAGCTCGACAGGGGCCGCGGACACTGAAGCTTTCTTT. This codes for CASSSTGAADTEAFF.

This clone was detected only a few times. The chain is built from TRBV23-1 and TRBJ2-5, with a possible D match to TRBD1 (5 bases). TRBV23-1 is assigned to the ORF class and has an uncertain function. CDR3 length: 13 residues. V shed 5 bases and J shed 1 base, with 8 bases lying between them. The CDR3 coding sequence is TGCGCCAGCAGTACAGGTCTCCAAGAGACCCAGTACTTC. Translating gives CASSTGLQETQYF.

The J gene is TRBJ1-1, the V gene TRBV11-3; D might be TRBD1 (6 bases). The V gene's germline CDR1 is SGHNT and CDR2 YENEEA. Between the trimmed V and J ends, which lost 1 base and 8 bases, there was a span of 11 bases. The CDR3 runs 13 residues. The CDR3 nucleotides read TGTGCCAGCAGCTTAGTTCCCGACAGGGAAGCTTTCTTT. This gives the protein CASSLVPDREAFF.

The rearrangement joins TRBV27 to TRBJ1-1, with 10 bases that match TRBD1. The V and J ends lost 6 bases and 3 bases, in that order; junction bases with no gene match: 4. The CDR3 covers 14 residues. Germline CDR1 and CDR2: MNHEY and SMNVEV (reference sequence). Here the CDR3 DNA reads TGTGCCAGCAGGCTGGACAGGGGGTACACTGAAGCTTTCTTT. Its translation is CASRLDRGYTEAFF.

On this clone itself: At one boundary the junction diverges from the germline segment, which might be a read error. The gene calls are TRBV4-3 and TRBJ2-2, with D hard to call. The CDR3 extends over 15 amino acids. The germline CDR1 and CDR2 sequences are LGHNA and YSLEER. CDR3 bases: TGCGCCAGCAGCCAAGTCCAGAGGAACATCGGGGAGCTGTTTTTT. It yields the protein CASSQVQRNIGELFF.

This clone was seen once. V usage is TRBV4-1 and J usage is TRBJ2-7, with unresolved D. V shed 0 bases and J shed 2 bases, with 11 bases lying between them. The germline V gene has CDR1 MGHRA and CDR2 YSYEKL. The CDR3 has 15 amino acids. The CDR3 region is CASSQDHPDTYEQYF. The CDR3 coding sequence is TGCGCCAGCAGCCAAGATCATCCAGATACCTACGAGCAGTACTTC.

CDR3 DNA sequence: TGTGCCAGCAGCTCCTCGGGGGAAAAACTGTTTTTT. Protein product: CASSSSGEKLFF. The chain carries TRBV5-5 and TRBJ1-4, with D hard to call. The CDR3 extends over 12 amino acids. Between the trimmed V and J ends, which lost 3 bases and 8 bases, there was a span of 8 bases. CDR1 and CDR2 from the germline V gene are SGHKS and YYEKEE (reference sequence).

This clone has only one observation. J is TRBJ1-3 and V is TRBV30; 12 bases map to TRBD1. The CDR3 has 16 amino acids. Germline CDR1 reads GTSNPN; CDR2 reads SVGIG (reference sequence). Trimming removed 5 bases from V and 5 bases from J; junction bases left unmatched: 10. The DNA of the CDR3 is TGTGCCTGGGGCGGAACAGGGACAGGGGGCCGAAACACCATATATTTT. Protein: CAWGGTGTGGRNTIYF. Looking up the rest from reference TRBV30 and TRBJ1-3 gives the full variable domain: SQTIHQWPATLVQPVGSPLSLECTVEGTSNPNLYWYRQAAGRGLQLLFYSVGIGQISSEVPQNLSASRPQDRQFILSSKKLLLSDSGFYLCAWGGTGTGGRNTIYFGEGSWLTVV.

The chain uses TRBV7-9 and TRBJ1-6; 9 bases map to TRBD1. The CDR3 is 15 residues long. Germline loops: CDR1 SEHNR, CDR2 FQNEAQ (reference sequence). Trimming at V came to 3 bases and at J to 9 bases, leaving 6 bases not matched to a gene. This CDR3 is CASSFYGQGSSPLHF. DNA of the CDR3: TGTGCCAGCAGCTTCTACGGACAGGGGAGTTCACCCCTCCACTTT.

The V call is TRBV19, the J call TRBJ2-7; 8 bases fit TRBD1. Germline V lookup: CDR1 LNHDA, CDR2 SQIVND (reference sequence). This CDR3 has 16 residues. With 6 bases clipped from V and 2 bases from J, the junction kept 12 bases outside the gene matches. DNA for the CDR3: TGTGCCAGTAGCAACGGGAGAGGACAGGGTACCTACGAGCAGTACTTC. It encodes CASSNGRGQGTYEQYF.

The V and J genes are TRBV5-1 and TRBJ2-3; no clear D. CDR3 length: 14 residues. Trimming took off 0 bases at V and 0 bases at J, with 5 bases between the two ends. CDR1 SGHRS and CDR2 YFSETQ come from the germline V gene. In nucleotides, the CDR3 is TGCGCCAGCAGCTTGGGTCTTAGCACAGATACGCAGTATTTT. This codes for CASSLGLSTDTQYF.

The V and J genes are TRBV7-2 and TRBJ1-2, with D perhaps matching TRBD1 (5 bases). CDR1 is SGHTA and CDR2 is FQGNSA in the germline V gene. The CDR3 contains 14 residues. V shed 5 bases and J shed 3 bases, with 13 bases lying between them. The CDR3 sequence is CASSPEPGYYGYTF. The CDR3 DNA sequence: TGTGCCAGCAGCCCGGAGCCAGGGTACTATGGCTACACCTTC.

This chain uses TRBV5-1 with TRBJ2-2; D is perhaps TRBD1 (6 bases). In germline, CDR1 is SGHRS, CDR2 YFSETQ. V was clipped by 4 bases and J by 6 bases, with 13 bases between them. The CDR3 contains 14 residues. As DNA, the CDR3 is TGCGCCAGCAGCCAGGGGACGTATTCCGGGGAGCTGTTTTTT. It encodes CASSQGTYSGELFF.

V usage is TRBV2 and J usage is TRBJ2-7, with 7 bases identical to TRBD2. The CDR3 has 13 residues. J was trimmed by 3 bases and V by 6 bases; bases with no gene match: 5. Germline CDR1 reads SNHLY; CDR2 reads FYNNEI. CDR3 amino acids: CASRPGGYYEQYF. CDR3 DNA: TGTGCCAGCAGACCCGGGGGGTACTACGAGCAGTACTTC.

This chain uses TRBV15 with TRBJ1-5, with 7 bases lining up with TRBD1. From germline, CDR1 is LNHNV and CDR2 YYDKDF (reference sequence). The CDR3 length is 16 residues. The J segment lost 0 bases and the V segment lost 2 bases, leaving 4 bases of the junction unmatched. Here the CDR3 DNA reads TGTGCCACCAGCAGATCCGGACAGGTTAGCAATCAGCCCCAGCATTTT. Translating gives CATSRSGQVSNQPQHF. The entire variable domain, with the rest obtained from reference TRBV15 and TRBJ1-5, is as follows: DAMVIQNPRYQVTQFGKPVTLSCSQTLNHNVMYWYQQKSSQAPKLLFHYYDKDFNNEADTPDNFQSRRPNTSFCFLDIRSPGLGDTAMYLCATSRSGQVSNQPQHFGDGTRLSIL.

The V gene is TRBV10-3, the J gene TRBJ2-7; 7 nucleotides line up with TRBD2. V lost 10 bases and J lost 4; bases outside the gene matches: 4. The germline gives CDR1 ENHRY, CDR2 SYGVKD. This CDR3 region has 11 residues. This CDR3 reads CATGEGYEQYF. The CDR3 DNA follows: TGTGCCACGGGGGAGGGGTACGAGCAGTACTTC.

The CDR3: CASSQDMRTQAFF. The CDR3 region has the DNA TGCGCCAGCAGCCAAGATATGAGAACCCAAGCTTTCTTT. The rearrangement links TRBV4-3 to TRBJ1-1; no clear D gene. Trimming shortened V by 0 bases and J by 9 bases, and 11 bases separated the two germline ends. In germline, CDR1 is LGHNA, CDR2 YSLEER. CDR3 size: 13 residues.

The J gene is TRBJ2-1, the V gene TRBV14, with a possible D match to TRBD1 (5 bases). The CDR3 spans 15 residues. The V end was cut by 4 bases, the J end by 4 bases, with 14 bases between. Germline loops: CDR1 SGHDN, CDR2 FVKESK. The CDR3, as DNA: TGTGCCAGCAGCCTTTCAACAGGCACGTACAATGAGCAGTTCTTC. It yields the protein CASSLSTGTYNEQFF.

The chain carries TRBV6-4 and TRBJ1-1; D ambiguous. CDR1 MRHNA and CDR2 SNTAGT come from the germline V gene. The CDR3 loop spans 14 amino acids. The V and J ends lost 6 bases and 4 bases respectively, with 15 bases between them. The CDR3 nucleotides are TGTGCCAGCAGAATCCTGAGTGGTGCCACTGAAGCTTTCTTT. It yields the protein CASRILSGATEAFF.

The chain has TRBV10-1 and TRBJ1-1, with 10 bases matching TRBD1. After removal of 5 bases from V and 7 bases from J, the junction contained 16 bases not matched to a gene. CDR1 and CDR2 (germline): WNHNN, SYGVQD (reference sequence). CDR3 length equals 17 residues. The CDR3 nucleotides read TGCGCCAGCAGTCAGGACAGGGGGATTCACTTCGCTGGTGAAGCTTTCTTT. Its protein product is CASSQDRGIHFAGEAFF.

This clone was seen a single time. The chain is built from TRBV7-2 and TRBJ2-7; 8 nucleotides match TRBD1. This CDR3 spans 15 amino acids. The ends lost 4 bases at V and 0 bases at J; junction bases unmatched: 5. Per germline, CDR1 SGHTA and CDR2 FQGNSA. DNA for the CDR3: TGTGCCAGCAGCTCAAGGACAGGGAGCTCCTACGAGCAGTACTTC. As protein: CASSSRTGSSYEQYF.

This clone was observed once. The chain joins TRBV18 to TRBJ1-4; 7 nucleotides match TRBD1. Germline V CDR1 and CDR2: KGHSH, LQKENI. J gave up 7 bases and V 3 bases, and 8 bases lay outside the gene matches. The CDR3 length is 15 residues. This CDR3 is CASSPLSPGGEKLFF. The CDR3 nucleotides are TGTGCCAGCTCACCCCTTTCACCAGGGGGTGAAAAACTGTTTTTT.

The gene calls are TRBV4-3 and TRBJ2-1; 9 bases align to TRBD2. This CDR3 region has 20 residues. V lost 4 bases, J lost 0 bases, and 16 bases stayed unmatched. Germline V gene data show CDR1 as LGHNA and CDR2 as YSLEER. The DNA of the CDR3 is TGCGCCAGCAGCCTTCGCCCCGAGGGGGCTAGCGGGGCCTCCTACAATGAGCAGTTCTTC. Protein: CASSLRPEGASGASYNEQFF.

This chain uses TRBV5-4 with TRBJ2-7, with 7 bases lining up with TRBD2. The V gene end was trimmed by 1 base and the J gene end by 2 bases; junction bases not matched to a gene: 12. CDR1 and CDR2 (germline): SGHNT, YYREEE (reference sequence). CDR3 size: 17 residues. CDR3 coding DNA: TGTGCCAGCAGCTTGTTCGGGGGGAGCCGGGTGCCCTACGAGCAGTACTTC. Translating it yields CASSLFGGSRVPYEQYF.

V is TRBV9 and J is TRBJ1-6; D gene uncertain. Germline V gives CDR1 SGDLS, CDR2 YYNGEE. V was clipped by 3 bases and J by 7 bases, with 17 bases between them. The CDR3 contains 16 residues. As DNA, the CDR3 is TGTGCCAGCAGCGCGTCCCGGGGAAGGGCGAATTCACCCCTCCACTTT. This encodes CASSASRGRANSPLHF.